This is a list of T cell receptor beta chains from one sample in a study of cytomegalovirus exposure and HLA in healthy donors. Data came from immunoSEQ multiplex PCR; TCRdb stores just in-frame clones and leaves some out. This sample has 78,000 or so clones, with just under 95% found just once. Material: PBMCs. These receptors originate from a woman aged 18-29 years in good health and CMV-seropositive. Both conserved end residues are part of each CDR3. The D gene is left open where the match is weak. A row's size may be missing; if present it is once, few, many or a size class.

J	D	size	V	CDR3	DNA
TRBJ1-2	TRBD1	-	TRBV28	CASSFPGQVYGYTF	TGTGCCAGCAGTTTCCCGGGACAGGTCTATGGCTACACCTTC
TRBJ1-5	-	-	TRBV15	CATSRPGLTPNQPQHF	TGTGCCACCAGCAGACCGGGACTAACTCCCAATCAGCCCCAGCATTTT
TRBJ2-1	-	-	TRBV20-1	CSGVPRDEQFF	TGCAGTGGCGTTCCGAGGGATGAGCAGTTCTTC
TRBJ1-4	TRBD1	once	TRBV7-9	CASREGQKNEKLFF	TGTGCCAGCAGGGAGGGACAGAAGAATGAAAAACTGTTTTTT
TRBJ2-1	TRBD2	-	TRBV5-1	CASSLTSVGGNEQFF	TGCGCCAGCAGCCTCACTAGCGTGGGGGGCAATGAGCAGTTCTTC
TRBJ1-5	-	-	TRBV28	CASRSNRASNQPQHF	TGTGCCAGCCGAAGCAACAGGGCGAGCAATCAGCCCCAGCATTTT
TRBJ2-5	TRBD2	few	TRBV30	CAWSLYSGRWKGETQYF	TGTGCCTGGAGTTTATACAGCGGGAGGTGGAAAGGAGAGACCCAGTACTTC
TRBJ2-1	TRBD1	-	TRBV7-2	CASSLARDRANNEQFF	TGTGCCAGCAGCTTAGCCCGGGACAGGGCAAACAATGAGCAGTTCTTC
TRBJ2-3	TRBD1	-	TRBV11-2	CASSLRQGDTQYF	TGTGCCAGCAGCTTGAGACAGGGAGATACGCAGTATTTT
TRBJ2-1	TRBD2	-	TRBV18	CASSPSLAGGSNEQFF	TGTGCCAGCTCACCGTCCCTAGCGGGAGGTTCCAATGAGCAGTTCTTC
TRBJ1-1	TRBD1	-	TRBV19	CASSITGQDNTEAFF	TGTGCCAGTAGTATAACAGGACAGGACAACACTGAAGCTTTCTTT
TRBJ1-2	TRBD1	-	TRBV6-5	CATVKTGVGYGYTF	TGTGCCACCGTGAAAACAGGGGTCGGCTATGGCTACACCTTC
TRBJ2-5	TRBD1	-	TRBV6-6	CASSYHVRGETQYF	TGTGCCAGCAGTTACCACGTCAGGGGGGAGACCCAGTACTTC
TRBJ2-3	TRBD2	-	TRBV5-1	CASSGSLRGGTDTQYF	TGCGCCAGCAGCGGAAGCTTACGGGGGGGTACAGATACGCAGTATTTT
TRBJ1-4	-	-	TRBV6-6	CASGSATNEKLFF	TGTGCCAGTGGCTCAGCAACTAATGAAAAACTGTTTTTT
TRBJ2-7	TRBD1	-	TRBV14	CASSHTTDRAYEQYF	TGTGCCAGCAGCCACACGACGGACAGGGCCTACGAGCAGTACTTC
TRBJ2-7	TRBD2	-	TRBV28	CASTPAGGADEQYF	TGTGCCAGCACCCCGGCGGGGGGGGCAGACGAGCAGTACTTC
TRBJ1-5	-	-	TRBV6-1	CASSLYQPQHF	TGTGCCAGCAGTCTTTATCAGCCCCAGCATTTT
TRBJ1-1	TRBD1	-	TRBV11-2	CASRTRTGSNTEAFF	TGTGCCAGCAGAACCCGGACAGGATCGAACACTGAAGCTTTCTTT
TRBJ2-1	TRBD2	once	TRBV5-4	CASSLGAGGYNEQFF	TGTGCCAGCAGCTTGGGAGCGGGAGGTTACAATGAGCAGTTCTTC
TRBJ1-6	-	-	TRBV7-6	CASSLDKSVNSPLHF	TGTGCCAGCAGCTTAGATAAGTCGGTCAATTCACCCCTCCACTTT
TRBJ2-6	-	-	TRBV9	CASSPGNSGANVLTF	TGTGCCAGCAGCCCAGGGAACTCTGGGGCCAACGTCCTGACTTTC
TRBJ2-2	TRBD1	-	TRBV5-1	CASSLGQGLPGELFF	TGCGCCAGCAGCTTGGGACAGGGCTTGCCCGGGGAGCTGTTTTTT
TRBJ2-5	-	-	TRBV7-2	CASSYLPGSGVKETQYF	TGTGCCAGCAGCTATCTCCCGGGCAGCGGAGTTAAAGAGACCCAGTACTTC
TRBJ1-2	-	-	TRBV6-4	CASSDGTNYGYTF	TGTGCCAGCAGTGACGGGACAAACTATGGCTACACCTTC
TRBJ2-7	-	-	TRBV2	CASTRAEWLALEQYF	TGTGCCAGCACCCGGGCGGAGTGGCTAGCGCTCGAGCAGTACTTC
TRBJ2-3	TRBD2	-	TRBV7-2	CASSLVSSGPGADTQYF	TGTGCCAGCAGCTTAGTGTCTAGCGGCCCCGGCGCAGATACGCAGTATTTT
TRBJ2-1	TRBD2	-	TRBV10-1	CASSERLAGVNEQFF	TGCGCCAGCAGTGAGCGACTAGCGGGAGTTAATGAGCAGTTCTTC
TRBJ2-7	TRBD2	-	TRBV7-9	CASSPAGDGEQYF	TGTGCCAGCAGCCCCGCGGGGGACGGCGAGCAGTACTTC
TRBJ1-4	TRBD1	-	TRBV6-5	CASAGTGVEKLFF	TGTGCCAGCGCCGGGACAGGGGTTGAAAAACTGTTTTTT
TRBJ2-2	-	once	TRBV5-6	CASSLLGATGELFF	TGTGCCAGCAGCTTGCTAGGGGCCACCGGGGAGCTGTTTTTT
TRBJ1-6	TRBD1	-	TRBV28	CASSTGQRNSPLHF	TGTGCCAGCAGTACGGGACAGAGAAATTCACCCCTCCACTTT
TRBJ2-3	-	-	TRBV7-2	CASAQEPDTQYF	TGTGCCAGCGCACAAGAACCGGATACGCAGTATTTT
TRBJ2-1	-	-	TRBV19	CASSIGTSGLYNEQFF	TGTGCCAGTAGTATAGGAACCAGCGGACTCTACAATGAGCAGTTCTTC
TRBJ2-7	TRBD2	once	TRBV2	CASSDRSAGRGEQYF	TGTGCCAGCAGTGACCGTAGCGCGGGGCGGGGGGAGCAGTACTTC
TRBJ1-2	-	-	TRBV30	CAWSVRAEINYGYTF	TGTGCCTGGAGTGTACGTGCGGAAATTAACTATGGCTACACCTTC
TRBJ2-5	TRBD1	-	TRBV7-8	CASSLGKDRGRETQYF	TGTGCCAGCAGCTTAGGGAAGGACAGGGGTCGGGAGACCCAGTACTTC
TRBJ2-1	TRBD2	-	TRBV7-2	CASSFSGGPGDEQFF	TGTGCCAGCAGCTTTAGCGGGGGGCCAGGGGATGAGCAGTTCTTC
TRBJ2-1	TRBD2	-	TRBV9	CASSARGLAEAYNEQFF	TGTGCCAGCAGCGCCAGAGGCCTAGCGGAGGCCTACAATGAGCAGTTCTTC
TRBJ2-3	-	-	TRBV4-1	CASSLGGGDTDTQYF	TGCGCCAGCAGCTTGGGGGGAGGCGACACAGATACGCAGTATTTT
TRBJ2-3	-	-	TRBV4-2	CASSQDRSGPVRDTQYF	TGTGCCAGCAGCCAAGATCGGAGCGGCCCCGTGAGAGATACGCAGTATTTT
TRBJ2-3	-	-	TRBV18	CASSPFGGPGDTQYF	TGTGCCAGCTCACCGTTCGGGGGACCGGGAGATACGCAGTATTTT
TRBJ2-1	-	-	TRBV6-6	CASSYSLQGTFNEQFF	TGTGCCAGCAGTTACTCGTTGCAGGGGACATTCAATGAGCAGTTCTTC
TRBJ1-5	-	-	TRBV19	CASSKVRQAYSNQPQHF	TGTGCCAGTAGTAAAGTCAGACAGGCCTATAGCAATCAGCCCCAGCATTTT
TRBJ1-5	-	-	TRBV4-1	CASSQGIWGAGNQPQHF	TGCGCCAGCAGCCAAGGTATTTGGGGCGCGGGCAATCAGCCCCAGCATTTT
TRBJ1-6	TRBD1	-	TRBV15	CATSRGDGTGVPVGGSPLHF	TGTGCCACCAGCAGAGGAGACGGGACAGGGGTTCCCGTCGGCGGGTCACCCCTCCACTTT